Shown below are 15 T cell receptor beta chains from a single sample sequenced in a study of graft-versus-host responses after intestinal transplantation (dated by TCRdb to the early 2020s). These receptors are not linked to any known antigen. The time point label for this specimen denotes: cells obtained before transplantation from donor or recipient. Libraries were constructed by the immunoSEQ multiplex PCR assay. The source is immuneACCESS, and TCRdb retained only in-frame sequences with V and J called. Part of the clones is not carried over; for the studies checked, unresolved V genes explain less than half of this, and the remainder is unexplained. Recorded for this sample are around 88,000 clones; around 83% of them occurred a single time. The biggest ten clones account for approximately 18% of the sample. The sequencing used unstimulated CD8+ T cells sorted from spleen or lymph node cells, collected before intestinal transplant. These TCRs come from a human donor who received an intestinal transplant.

The chain joins TRBV2 to TRBJ2-1; D is uncertain. The CDR3 is made up of 9 amino acids. V was clipped by 10 bases and J by 5 bases, with 3 bases between them. Germline CDR1 is SNHLY and CDR2 is FYNNEI. This chain's CDR3 is CATDNEQFF. CDR3 DNA sequence: TGTGCCACCGACAATGAGCAGTTCTTC.

The chain combines TRBV5-5 with TRBJ2-5, with 7 bases fitting TRBD1. V was clipped by 7 bases and J by 2 bases; unmatched bases: 8. Germline lookup yields CDR1 SGHKS and CDR2 YYEKEE (reference sequence). This CDR3 comprises 14 residues. The CDR3 coding sequence is TGTGCCAGCCGTCCTCCGGGACAGCAAGAGACCCAGTACTTC. As protein: CASRPPGQQETQYF.

The CDR3, as DNA: TGCGCCAGCAGCCAAGATCCGGGAGGGGGCGGGGAGCTGTTTTTT. This gives the protein CASSQDPGGGGELFF. This chain uses TRBV4-1 with TRBJ2-2; 8 bases agree with TRBD2. V lost 0 bases and J lost 7; bases outside the gene matches: 4. There are 15 residues in the CDR3. CDR1 MGHRA and CDR2 YSYEKL come from the germline V gene.

The chain links TRBV15 to TRBJ2-5, with 7 positions matching TRBD1. The CDR3 is 15 amino acids. Germline V CDR1 and CDR2: LNHNV, YYDKDF (reference sequence). V lost 1 base and J lost 2; bases outside the gene matches: 4. DNA for the CDR3: TGTGCCACCAGCAGAGCCTCGGACAGGCAAGAGACCCAGTACTTC. Translation gives CATSRASDRQETQYF.

CDR3 protein: CASSLALPRGFGSLPIAHYGYTF. DNA of the CDR3: TGTGCCAGCAGCCTCGCCCTACCCAGGGGATTCGGTTCTCTACCGATAGCACACTATGGCTACACCTTC. V gene TRBV4-2 combines with J gene TRBJ1-2; possibly TRBD1 for D (6 bases). Germline CDR1 and CDR2: LGHNA and YNFKEQ. The V end lost 4 bases, the J end lost 3 bases, and 39 bases lay between the germline ends. The CDR3 covers 23 residues.

This chain's CDR3 is CASSEYNRGTEAFF. In DNA, the CDR3 is TGTGCCAGCAGTGAATATAACAGGGGCACTGAAGCTTTCTTT. The genes are TRBV25-1 and TRBJ1-1; TRBD1 matches at 7 bases. From germline, CDR1 is MGHDK and CDR2 SYGVNS. The CDR3 totals 14 residues. Unmatched junction bases numbered 2, after V lost 0 bases and J lost 4 bases.

The chain combines TRBV6-6 with TRBJ1-1; perhaps TRBD1 as D (6 bases). There are 14 residues in the CDR3. Germline V gene data show CDR1 as MNHNY and CDR2 as SVGAGI (reference sequence). V was trimmed by 7 bases and J by 2 bases, leaving 14 bases between them. Here the CDR3 reads CASNPPGDNTEAFF. Here the CDR3 DNA reads TGTGCCAGCAACCCCCCAGGGGACAACACTGAAGCTTTCTTT.

This clone was picked up a small number of times. This chain uses TRBV5-6 with TRBJ2-7; D is unclear. The germline gives CDR1 SGHDT, CDR2 YYEEEE. V was shortened by 3 bases and J by 2 bases, with 15 bases between the two germline ends. The CDR3 is made up of 15 amino acids. The CDR3 reads CASSSWYGLPYEQYF. The CDR3 DNA reads as TGTGCCAGCAGCTCGTGGTACGGGCTCCCCTACGAGCAGTACTTC.

This chain connects TRBV9 to TRBJ2-3, with 9 bases fitting TRBD2. V lost 4 bases to trimming and J lost 4 bases; unmatched junction nucleotides: 10. This CDR3 is built from 16 residues. Germline values: CDR1 SGDLS, CDR2 YYNGEE. The CDR3: CASSPFGGGAPDTQYF. Here the CDR3 DNA reads TGTGCCAGCAGCCCTTTTGGCGGGGGGGCCCCAGATACGCAGTATTTT.

The V call is TRBV28, the J call TRBJ2-3, with a tentative D call TRBD1 (6 bases). The CDR3 is made up of 16 amino acids. CDR1 and CDR2 from the germline V gene are MDHEN and SYDVKM. Deletions cut 8 bases from V and 5 bases from J, with 23 bases between. The CDR3 protein is CASHDFRGTRGDTQYF. The CDR3 bases are TGTGCCAGCCACGACTTTAGGGGGACCCGAGGAGATACGCAGTATTTT.

In its sample, this clone was seen once. This sequence joins TRBV5-1 and TRBJ2-7, with a possible D match to TRBD1 (6 bases). The CDR3 consists of 15 residues. Germline values: CDR1 SGHRS, CDR2 YFSETQ. Trimming removed 0 bases at V and 0 bases at J, with 10 bases between. CDR3 sequence: CASSLGRGASYEQYF. The CDR3 DNA sequence: TGCGCCAGCAGCTTGGGCAGGGGCGCCTCCTACGAGCAGTACTTC.

J is TRBJ2-7 and V is TRBV5-5, with D uncertain. Germline V gene data show CDR1 as SGHKS and CDR2 as YYEKEE (reference sequence). CDR3 size: 12 residues. Trimming left V 3 bases short and J 3 bases short, with 7 bases between. The CDR3 sequence is CASSSAGYEQYF. The CDR3 DNA follows: TGTGCCAGCAGCTCCGCCGGCTACGAGCAGTACTTC.

There are a few counts of this clone. This chain joins TRBV2 and TRBJ2-3; the match to TRBD2 covers 10 bases. Germline V CDR1 and CDR2: SNHLY, FYNNEI. The CDR3 totals 16 residues. With 3 bases clipped from V and 5 bases from J, the junction kept 8 bases outside the gene matches. DNA of the CDR3: TGTGCCAGCAGTGACACCACTAGCGGGGATTTAGATACGCAGTATTTT. Translated: CASSDTTSGDLDTQYF.

V and J are TRBV5-1 and TRBJ2-3; TRBD1 matches at 8 bases. V lost 4 bases to trimming and J lost 2 bases; unmatched junction nucleotides: 6. The CDR3 has 15 residues. Germline V gene sequence: CDR1 SGHRS, CDR2 YFSETQ. This chain's CDR3 is CASSGQGAYTDTQYF. The CDR3 DNA reads TGCGCCAGCAGCGGACAGGGAGCCTACACAGATACGCAGTATTTT.

V and J are TRBV7-9 and TRBJ2-2; 10 positions match TRBD1. The V gene's germline CDR1 is SEHNR and CDR2 FQNEAQ (reference sequence). The CDR3 spans 16 residues. The V and J ends lost 3 bases and 6 bases, in that order; junction bases with no gene match: 7. CDR3 in amino acids: CASSLGTGARSGELFF. CDR3 sequence (DNA): TGTGCCAGCAGCTTGGGGACAGGGGCAAGGTCCGGGGAGCTGTTTTTT.